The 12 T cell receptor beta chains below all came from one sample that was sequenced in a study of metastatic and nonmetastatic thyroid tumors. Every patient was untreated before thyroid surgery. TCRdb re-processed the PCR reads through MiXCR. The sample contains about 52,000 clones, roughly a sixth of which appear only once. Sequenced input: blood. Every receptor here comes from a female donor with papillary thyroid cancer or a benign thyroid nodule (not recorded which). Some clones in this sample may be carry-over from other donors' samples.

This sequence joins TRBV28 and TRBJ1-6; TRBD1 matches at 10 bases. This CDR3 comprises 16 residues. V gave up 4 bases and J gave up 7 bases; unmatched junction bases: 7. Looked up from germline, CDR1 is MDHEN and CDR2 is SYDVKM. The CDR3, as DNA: TGTGCCAGCAGTTCCAGACAGGGGGCGAGCAATTCACCCCTCCACTTT. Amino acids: CASSSRQGASNSPLHF. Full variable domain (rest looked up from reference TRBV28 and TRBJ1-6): DVKVTQSSRYLVKRTGEKVFLECVQDMDHENMFWYRQDPGLGLRLIYFSYDVKMKEKGDIPEGYSVSREKKERFSLILESASTNQTSMYLCASSSRQGASNSPLHFGNGTRLTVT.

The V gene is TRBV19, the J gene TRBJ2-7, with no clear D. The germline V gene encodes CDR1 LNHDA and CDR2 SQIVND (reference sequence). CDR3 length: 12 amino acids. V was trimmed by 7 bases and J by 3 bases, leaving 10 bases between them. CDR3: CASKDRFYEQYF. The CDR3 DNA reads TGTGCCAGTAAGGACCGGTTCTACGAGCAGTACTTC.

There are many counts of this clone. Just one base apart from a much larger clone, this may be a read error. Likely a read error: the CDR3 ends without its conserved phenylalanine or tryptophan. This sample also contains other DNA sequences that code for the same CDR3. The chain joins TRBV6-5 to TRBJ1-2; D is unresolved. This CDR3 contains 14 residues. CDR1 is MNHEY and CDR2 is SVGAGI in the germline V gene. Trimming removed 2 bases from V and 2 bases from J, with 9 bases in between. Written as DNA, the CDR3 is TGTGCCAGCAGTTACGCGCGGGTCAACTATGGCTACACCTCC. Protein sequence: CASSYARVNYGYTS.

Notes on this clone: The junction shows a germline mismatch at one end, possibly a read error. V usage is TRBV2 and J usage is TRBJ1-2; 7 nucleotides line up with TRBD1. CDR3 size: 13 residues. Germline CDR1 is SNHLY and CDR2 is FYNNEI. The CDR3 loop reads CASKGQANYGYTF. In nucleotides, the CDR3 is TGTGCCAGCAAAGGACAGGCTAACTATGGCTACACCTTT.

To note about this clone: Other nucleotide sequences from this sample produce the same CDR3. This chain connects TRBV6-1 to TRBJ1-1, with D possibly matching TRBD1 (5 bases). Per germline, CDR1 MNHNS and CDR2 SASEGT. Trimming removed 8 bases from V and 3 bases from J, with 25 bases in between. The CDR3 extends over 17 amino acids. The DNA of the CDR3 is TGTGCCAGCCGTGTTTTTTTTTGGACAAACGAGGACACTGAAGCTTTCTTT. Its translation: CASRVFFWTNEDTEAFF.

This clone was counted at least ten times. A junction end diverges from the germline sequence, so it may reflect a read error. The CDR3 DNA reads as TGTGCCAGCAGTCCCACCCAAAGGACAGTTCTATTC. Its protein is CASSPTQRTVLF. V is TRBV28 and J is TRBJ2-7, with D possibly TRBD1 on 6 matching bases. This CDR3 contains 12 residues. CDR1 is MDHEN and CDR2 is SYDVKM in the germline V gene.

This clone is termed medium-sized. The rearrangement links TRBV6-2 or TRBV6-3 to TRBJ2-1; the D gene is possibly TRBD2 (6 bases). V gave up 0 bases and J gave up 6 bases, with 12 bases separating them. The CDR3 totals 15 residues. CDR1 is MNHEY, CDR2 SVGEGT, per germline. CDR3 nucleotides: TGTGCCAGCAGTTACTCGGAGGGAGAGGCCAATGAGCAGTTCTTC. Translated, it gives CASSYSEGEANEQFF.

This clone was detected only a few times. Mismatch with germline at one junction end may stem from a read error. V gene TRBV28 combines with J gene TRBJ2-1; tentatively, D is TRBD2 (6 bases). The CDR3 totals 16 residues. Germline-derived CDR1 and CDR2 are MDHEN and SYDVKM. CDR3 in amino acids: CASSPPAAGLYNEQFF. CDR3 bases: TGTGCTAGCAGTCCCCCTGCAGCGGGCCTTTACAATGAGCAGTTCTTC.

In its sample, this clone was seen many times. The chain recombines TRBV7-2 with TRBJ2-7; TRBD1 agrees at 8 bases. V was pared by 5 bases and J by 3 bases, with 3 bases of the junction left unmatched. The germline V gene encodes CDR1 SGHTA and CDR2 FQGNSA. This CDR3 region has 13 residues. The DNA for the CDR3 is TGTGCCAGCAGCGTAACAGGGGGCTACGAGCAGTACTTC. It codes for CASSVTGGYEQYF.

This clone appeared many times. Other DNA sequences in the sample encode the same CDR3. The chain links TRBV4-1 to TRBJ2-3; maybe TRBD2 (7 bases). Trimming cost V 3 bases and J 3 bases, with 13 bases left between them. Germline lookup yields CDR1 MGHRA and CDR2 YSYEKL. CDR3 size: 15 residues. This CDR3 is CASSHEGGGTDTQYF. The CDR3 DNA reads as TGCGCCAGCAGCCACGAGGGAGGGGGAACAGATACGCAGTATTTT.

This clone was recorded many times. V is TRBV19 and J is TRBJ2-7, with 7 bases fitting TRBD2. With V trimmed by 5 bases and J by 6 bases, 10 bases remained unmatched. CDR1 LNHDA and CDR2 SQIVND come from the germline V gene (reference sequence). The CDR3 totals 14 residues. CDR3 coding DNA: TGTGCCAGTAGTTGGACTAGTCCCCCTTCCGAGCAGTACTTC. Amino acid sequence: CASSWTSPPSEQYF.

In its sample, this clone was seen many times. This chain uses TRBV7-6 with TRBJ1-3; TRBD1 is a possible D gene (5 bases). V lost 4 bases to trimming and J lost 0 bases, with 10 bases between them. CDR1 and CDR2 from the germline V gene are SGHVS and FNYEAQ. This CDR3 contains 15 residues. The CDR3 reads CASSWGPDSGNTIYF. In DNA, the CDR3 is TGTGCCAGCAGCTGGGGCCCAGACTCTGGAAACACCATATATTTT.